These 15 T cell receptor beta chains were all obtained from the same sample, sequenced in a study of blood T cell repertoires in COVID-19. The table came from immunoSEQ multiplex PCR; TCRdb's copy has only in-frame clones and leaves some out. This sample carries hundreds of thousands of clones, roughly 86% of them seen once, and the ten largest clones take over 1%. Sequences were obtained from peripheral blood. The source of these receptors is a man aged 65 to 79 with acute or convalescent COVID-19.

About this clone: At one of its ends the junction is not consistent with the germline gene, which may arise from a read error. This sequence joins TRBV27 and TRBJ2-7, with 10 bases fitting TRBD2. CDR3 length: 14 amino acids. The germline gives CDR1 MNHEY, CDR2 SMNVEV (reference sequence). CDR3: CASSQLGASGSLNF. In DNA form, the CDR3 reads TGTGCCAGCAGTCAATTAGGGGCTAGCGGGAGTTTGAACTTC.

The chain uses TRBV4-3 and TRBJ1-2, with a tentative D call TRBD1 (5 bases). The CDR3 contains 17 residues. CDR1 is LGHNA, CDR2 YSLEER, per germline. Trimming stripped 4 bases from V and 4 bases from J, with 22 bases between. CDR3 region: CASSPTISGTGVYGYTF. CDR3 sequence (DNA): TGCGCCAGCAGCCCCACTATCTCAGGAACGGGGGTCTATGGCTACACCTTC.

The chain employs TRBV6-5 and TRBJ2-7, with a possible D match to TRBD2 (6 bases). This CDR3 has 14 residues. From germline, CDR1 is MNHEY and CDR2 SVGAGI. Deletions cut 5 bases from V and 4 bases from J, with 15 bases between. Here the CDR3 reads CASSRDRGGYEQYF. In nucleotides, the CDR3 is TGTGCCAGCAGTCGGGACCGGGGAGGATACGAGCAGTACTTC.

The chain has TRBV28 and TRBJ2-3; 9 positions agree with TRBD1. CDR3 size: 16 residues. CDR1 is MDHEN and CDR2 is SYDVKM in the germline V gene. Trimming at V came to 5 bases and at J to 1 base, leaving 7 bases not matched to a gene. CDR3 sequence reads: CASSPGQGIGTDTQYF. The DNA of the CDR3 is TGTGCCAGCAGTCCGGGACAGGGTATCGGCACAGATACGCAGTATTTT.

CDR3 in amino acids: CASSRRQREGGDTQYF. The CDR3 DNA reads as TGTGCCAGCAGCAGGCGACAGCGGGAAGGCGGGGATACGCAGTATTTT. The chain employs TRBV7-2 and TRBJ2-3; 7 bases map to TRBD2. CDR3 length: 16 amino acids. Unmatched junction bases numbered 14, after V lost 5 bases and J lost 6 bases. The V gene's germline CDR1 is SGHTA and CDR2 FQGNSA.

In DNA, the CDR3 is TGTGCCAGCGGGGACAGGGGGCGAGAAGCTTTCTTT. Translation gives CASGDRGREAFF. This chain joins TRBV2 and TRBJ1-1; 12 bases are shared with TRBD1. CDR3 length: 12 residues. V lost 8 bases to trimming and J lost 8 bases; unmatched junction nucleotides: 3. Germline loops: CDR1 SNHLY, CDR2 FYNNEI. Supplemented by reference TRBV2 and TRBJ1-1, the full variable domain reads EPEVTQTPSHQVTQMGQEVILRCVPISNHLYFYWYRQILGQKVEFLVSFYNNEISEKSEIFDDQFSVERPDGSNFTLKIRSTKLEDSAMYFCASGDRGREAFFGQGTRLTVV.

V gene TRBV27 combines with J gene TRBJ2-5, with 7 bases matching TRBD2. J was trimmed by 2 bases and V by 1 base; bases with no gene match: 1. CDR3 length: 14 amino acids. Germline loops: CDR1 MNHEY, CDR2 SMNVEV (reference sequence). The CDR3 DNA follows: TGTGCCAGCAGTTTATGGGGGGGGCAAGAGACCCAGTACTTC. Protein: CASSLWGGQETQYF.

The rearrangement joins TRBV9 to TRBJ2-5; 9 positions match TRBD1. Germline values: CDR1 SGDLS, CDR2 YYNGEE. The CDR3 is 16 residues long. With 4 bases clipped from V and 5 bases from J, the junction kept 12 bases outside the gene matches. The CDR3: CASSLTDRGLWETQYF. The CDR3 DNA reads TGTGCCAGCAGCCTTACCGACAGGGGGTTATGGGAGACCCAGTACTTC.

The chain links TRBV19 to TRBJ2-5, with 8 bases that match TRBD1. The CDR3 length is 15 residues. J was trimmed by 4 bases and V by 5 bases; bases with no gene match: 9. CDR1 is LNHDA, CDR2 SQIVND, per germline (reference sequence). CDR3 protein: CASSLQGARVETQYF. The CDR3 bases are TGTGCCAGTAGTCTCCAGGGGGCTAGAGTAGAGACCCAGTACTTC.

The J gene is TRBJ1-1, the V gene TRBV7-2; 8 bases match TRBD1. The length of the CDR3 is 15 residues. The germline V gene has CDR1 SGHTA and CDR2 FQGNSA. V was clipped by 5 bases and J by 4 bases; unmatched bases: 9. CDR3 bases: TGTGCCAGCAGCGAAATTCGAACAGGGGGCACTGAAGCTTTCTTT. Translating gives CASSEIRTGGTEAFF.

The chain carries TRBV19 and TRBJ2-1; TRBD2 might be the D (6 bases). The CDR3 extends over 15 amino acids. Germline-derived CDR1 and CDR2 are LNHDA and SQIVND (reference sequence). Trimming cost V 3 bases and J 4 bases, with 13 bases left between them. CDR3 sequence: CASSMGLRKYNEQFF. The DNA for the CDR3 is TGTGCCAGTAGTATGGGACTCCGGAAATACAATGAGCAGTTCTTC.

This chain links TRBV28 with TRBJ1-1; TRBD1 agrees at 9 bases. Trimming cost V 3 bases and J 0 bases; bases outside gene matches: 2. The CDR3 length is 15 residues. The germline V gene has CDR1 MDHEN and CDR2 SYDVKM. The CDR3 DNA reads as TGTGCCAGCAGTTTCAGGGACAGGGTGAACACTGAAGCTTTCTTT. Amino acid sequence: CASSFRDRVNTEAFF.

The rearrangement joins TRBV7-9 to TRBJ1-1; D not certain. V was cut by 5 bases and J by 0 bases, with 10 bases left in between. From germline, CDR1 is SEHNR and CDR2 FQNEAQ (reference sequence). This CDR3 has 14 residues. CDR3 protein: CASSQIRVNTEAFF. The CDR3 DNA follows: TGTGCCAGCAGCCAGATTCGGGTGAACACTGAAGCTTTCTTT.

The V and J genes are TRBV6-1 and TRBJ1-5; 8 positions match TRBD1. Germline assignment: CDR1 MNHNS and CDR2 SASEGT. The CDR3 has 15 amino acids. Trimming removed 2 bases from V and 4 bases from J; junction bases left unmatched: 4. CDR3 sequence reads: CASSELDRGNQPQHF. In DNA, the CDR3 is TGTGCCAGCAGTGAACTTGACAGGGGTAATCAGCCCCAGCATTTT.

CDR3 loop: CASSLAGQQWTQHF. The CDR3 bases are TGTGCCAGCAGCTTGGCCGGACAACAATGGACCCAGCATTTT. J is TRBJ1-5 and V is TRBV5-6, with D possibly being TRBD1 (5 bases). Germline V CDR1 and CDR2: SGHDT, YYEEEE. This CDR3 comprises 14 residues. Trimming left V 0 bases short and J 11 bases short, with 15 bases between.